The 8 T cell receptor beta chains below come from one sample, sequenced in a study of T cell repertoires in cytomegalovirus infection. One entry per CDR3 protein, called by TCRdb with MiXCR from the reads. The table lists fewer than 1,000,000 distinct CDR3 sequences, around 32% of them singletons. Antigens of these TCRs are unknown. Sample: cultured CD8+ T cells from PBMCs, taken from culture after CMV antigen stimulation. Every receptor here comes from a human donor in good health (CMV status not recorded). Some clones in this sample may be carry-over from other donors' samples.

The CDR3 spells CASSPRDGSTDTQYF. Written as DNA, the CDR3 is TGTGCCAGCTCACCCAGGGATGGAAGCACAGATACGCAGTATTTT. The V and J genes are TRBV18 and TRBJ2-3, with D possibly matching TRBD1 (5 bases). The V end lost 3 bases, the J end lost 0 bases, and 10 bases lay between the germline ends. The CDR3 sequence is 15 residues long. Germline V gene sequence: CDR1 KGHSH, CDR2 LQKENI.

This clonotype occurred once. The rearrangement joins TRBV28 to TRBJ2-5, with 9 bases matching TRBD1. Trimming at V came to 7 bases and at J to 4 bases, leaving 7 bases not matched to a gene. CDR3 length: 14 amino acids. CDR1 MDHEN and CDR2 SYDVKM come from the germline V gene. The chain's CDR3 is CASTYRGRGETQYF. CDR3 DNA sequence: TGTGCCAGCACCTACAGGGGGCGCGGAGAGACCCAGTACTTC.

This clonotype was observed at least ten times. The chain joins TRBV6-2 or TRBV6-3 to TRBJ1-1; D is unresolved. Trimming took 2 bases from V and 11 from J, leaving 9 bases between them. The CDR3 spans 11 residues. Per the germline V gene, CDR1 is MNHEY and CDR2 is SVGEGT. CDR3 loop: CASSYGLDAFF. CDR3 DNA sequence: TGTGCCAGCAGTTACGGCTTGGATGCTTTCTTT.

The chain carries TRBV6-5 and TRBJ2-1, with 8 bases identical to TRBD2. This CDR3 region has 15 residues. The germline CDR1 and CDR2 sequences are MNHEY and SVGAGI. J was trimmed by 4 bases and V by 5 bases; bases with no gene match: 7. The CDR3 loop is CASSLSGIAYNEQFF. Written as DNA, the CDR3 is TGTGCCAGCAGTCTTAGCGGGATCGCTTACAATGAGCAGTTCTTC.

Many counts were recorded for this clonotype. This chain connects TRBV24-1 to TRBJ2-2; D possibly corresponds to TRBD1 (5 bases). Germline V lookup: CDR1 KGHDR, CDR2 SFDVKD. With 1 base removed from V and 6 bases from J, the gap between germline ends came to 11 bases. The CDR3 consists of 15 residues. The CDR3 here is CATSDFDRSSGELFF. The CDR3 nucleotides read TGTGCCACCAGTGATTTCGACAGATCGTCCGGGGAGCTGTTTTTT.

This clonotype has only one observation. The gene calls are TRBV14 and TRBJ2-7; no clear D. Germline CDR1 is SGHDN and CDR2 is FVKESK. The ends were cut back, 1 base at V and 5 bases at J, with 9 bases in the middle. The CDR3 covers 13 residues. The DNA of the CDR3 is TGTGCCAGCAGCCAAGCTTACCGCCACGAGCAGTACTTC. Protein sequence: CASSQAYRHEQYF.

This clonotype has at least ten counts. J is TRBJ2-2 and V is TRBV7-2, with D hard to call. From germline, CDR1 is SGHTA and CDR2 FQGNSA. Deletions cut 5 bases from V and 6 bases from J, with 16 bases between. The CDR3 length is 15 residues. For the CDR3, the DNA is TGTGCCAGCAGCGACTTGGGGTACCCCCCCGGGGAGCTGTTTTTT. It encodes CASSDLGYPPGELFF.

The CDR3 DNA reads TGTGCCAGCAGTCAGGGGCGCTCTGCGTACAATGAGCAGTTCTTC. Amino acids: CASSQGRSAYNEQFF. The rearrangement links TRBV6-5 to TRBJ2-1, with a weak D call TRBD1 (6 bases). Per germline, CDR1 MNHEY and CDR2 SVGAGI. The CDR3 totals 15 residues. The V end was cut by 5 bases, the J end by 4 bases, with 15 bases between.